This T cell receptor beta chain was captured by sequencing in a study of blood T cells in healthy people across ages. This clonotype has a handful of counts. The CDR3 length is 16 residues. The ends lost 6 bases at V and 7 bases at J; junction bases unmatched: 13. Germline CDR1 reads DFQATT; CDR2 reads SNEGSKA (reference sequence). Next came a second PCR, run for roughly 6 to 11 cycles, which used a sample-barcoded 5' primer along with a J-beta primer mix. Every cDNA was tagged by a template-switch adaptor with 12 random nucleotides. TCRdb reprocessed the 5' RACE reads with MiXCR, giving one entry per CDR3 protein. Found here are about 580,000 distinct CDR3 sequences, around 48% of them singletons; the top ten hold under 30%.

The specimen was blood. The TCR was taken from an elderly man in good health. The chain employs TRBV20-1 and TRBJ1-6; TRBD1 aligns across 9 bases. The CDR3 DNA sequence: TGCAGTGCGACCGGGACAGGGACCGCGTGGAATTCACCCCTCCACTTT. It codes for CSATGTGTAWNSPLHF.